These 4 T cell receptor beta chains were sequenced from one sample in a study of T cells in localized non-small cell lung cancer. Clones were read by immunoSEQ multiplex PCR, and TCRdb kept only the in-frame ones, dropping some. The table lists 45,000 or so clones, 90% to 95% of them singletons. This specimen consisted of PBMCs, obtained before any cancer treatment. These receptors all come from a woman aged 40 to 75 with stage II lung adenocarcinoma.

The CDR3 is CASSYSDRRGGYTF. The CDR3 DNA follows: TGTGCCAGCAGTTACTCGGACAGGAGAGGAGGCTACACCTTC. This chain connects TRBV6-5 to TRBJ1-2; 7 bases fit TRBD1. Germline values: CDR1 MNHEY, CDR2 SVGAGI. The CDR3 has 14 amino acids. Germline trimming cut 0 bases from V and 8 bases from J; bases unmatched to any gene: 6.

This chain uses TRBV10-2 with TRBJ1-1; D gene uncertain. The V end was cut by 3 bases, the J end by 5 bases, with 7 bases between. CDR1 WSHSY and CDR2 SAAADI come from the germline V gene. The CDR3 is 12 residues long. The CDR3 spells CASSELRTEAFF. CDR3 nucleotide sequence: TGCGCCAGCAGTGAATTGAGAACTGAAGCTTTCTTT.

The chain employs TRBV9 and TRBJ1-6; D might be TRBD1 (6 bases). Germline V gene data show CDR1 as SGDLS and CDR2 as YYNGEE. There are 16 residues in the CDR3. With 4 bases removed from V and 10 bases from J, the gap between germline ends came to 21 bases. CDR3 in DNA: TGTGCCAGCAGCCCCACCGACAGGCGGGGGGGGTCACCCCTCCACTTT. Encoded protein: CASSPTDRRGGSPLHF.

The chain is built from TRBV7-2 and TRBJ1-1; tentative D call: TRBD1 (5 bases). This CDR3 contains 12 residues. The V end was cut by 0 bases, the J end by 11 bases, with 10 bases between. Per the germline V gene, CDR1 is SGHTA and CDR2 is FQGNSA. The CDR3 sequence is CASSLAGGSAFF. CDR3 coding DNA: TGTGCCAGCAGCTTAGCTGGGGGATCGGCTTTCTTT.